A selection of T cell receptor beta chains follows, all from one sample in a study of OX40 agonist ivuxolimab in advanced cancers. Method: immunoSEQ multiplex PCR; TCRdb's copy keeps in-frame clones and lacks some. The sample consists of about 59,000 clones, around 92% of them appearing once. The sample in question was CD4+ or CD8+ T cells sorted from blood, obtained in a trial of the OX40 agonist ivuxolimab. Receptor source: an adult with an advanced solid tumor such as melanoma, head and neck, liver or kidney cancer. Both conserved end residues are part of each CDR3. The D gene is left open where the match is weak.

TRBV11-3	-	TRBJ1-1	TGTGCCAGCAGCTCCATATATCTAAACACTGAAGCTTTCTTT	CASSSIYLNTEAFF
TRBV7-9	-	TRBJ1-1	TGTGCCAGCAGCCCGGCGACCGGGAACACTGAAGCTTTCTTT	CASSPATGNTEAFF
TRBV5-8	-	TRBJ1-2	TGTGCCAGCAGCTTGGCAATAGCTTTTGGGCCTCGATCTAACTATGGCTACACCTTC	CASSLAIAFGPRSNYGYTF
TRBV15	-	TRBJ2-7	TGTGCCACCAGCAGAGAACGGGACTTAAGCTCCTACGAGCAGTACTTC	CATSRERDLSSYEQYF
TRBV28	TRBD2	TRBJ2-2	TGTGCCAGCAGTGTATCTAGATGGCGGGAGCTTCCCGGGGAGCTGTTTTTT	CASSVSRWRELPGELFF
TRBV27	TRBD2	TRBJ2-1	TGTGCCAGCAGTTCCGGGACTAGCGGGAGTAATGAGCAGTTCTTC	CASSSGTSGSNEQFF
TRBV7-8	-	TRBJ1-1	TGTGCCAGCAGCCCAGGGGCCATGAACACTGAAGCTTTCTTT	CASSPGAMNTEAFF
TRBV27	-	TRBJ2-2	TGTGCCAGCAGTCAAGCGGCCTCGAACACCGGGGAGCTGTTTTTT	CASSQAASNTGELFF
TRBV29-1	-	TRBJ2-5	TGCAGCGTTGAAGATCAGAGGATGGGGGTCCAAGAGACCCAGTACTTC	CSVEDQRMGVQETQYF
TRBV7-7	-	TRBJ2-2	TGTGCTAGCAGCTTAGATAACACCGGGGAGCTGTTTTTT	CASSLDNTGELFF
TRBV19	-	TRBJ1-2	TGTGCCAGTAATGCAGGGAGTGGCTACACCTTC	CASNAGSGYTF
TRBV21-1	-	TRBJ1-4	TGTGCCAGCAGCAATCGTGGACAGGGTAAGAGGGATAATGAAAAACTGTTTTTT	CASSNRGQGKRDNEKLFF
TRBV4-3	-	TRBJ2-7	TGCGCCAGCAGCCAAGACGTGACAGGACTGGGATGGGTGTTC	CASSQDVTGLGWVF
TRBV2	-	TRBJ2-7	TGTGCCAGCAGTCTTGGATCGGGCGGCCTTATCTCCTACGAGCAGTACTTC	CASSLGSGGLISYEQYF
TRBV30	TRBD1	TRBJ2-1	TGTGCCTGGAATCCGACAGGGGGTATGTACAATGAGCAGTTCTTC	CAWNPTGGMYNEQFF